Below, 27 T cell receptor beta chains from the same sample are listed, as sequenced in a study of T cell changes during pregnancy in multiple sclerosis. Sequenced by immunoSEQ multiplex PCR; TCRdb stores in-frame clones only, minus some. Here the sample spans around 35,000 clones, 90% being singletons. Sequenced material: CD8+ T cells from peripheral blood mononuclear cells, taken in the first trimester of pregnancy. The receptors originated from a female donor with multiple sclerosis, enrolled in a pregnancy study.

The V gene is TRBV5-1, the J gene TRBJ2-7, with 8 bases fitting TRBD1. The germline CDR1 and CDR2 sequences are SGHRS and YFSETQ. The J segment lost 4 bases and the V segment lost 2 bases, leaving 2 bases of the junction unmatched. The CDR3 covers 13 residues. The CDR3 is CASSFRQGYEQYF. The CDR3 region has the DNA TGCGCCAGCAGCTTCCGACAGGGGTACGAGCAGTACTTC.

This chain joins TRBV10-3 and TRBJ2-7; 8 bases are shared with TRBD1. There are 12 residues in the CDR3. Germline V lookup: CDR1 ENHRY, CDR2 SYGVKD. V was clipped by 10 bases and J by 3 bases; unmatched bases: 5. The CDR3 nucleotides are TGTGCCACCAGGACAGGGTTCTACGAGCAGTACTTC. Encoded protein: CATRTGFYEQYF.

V and J are TRBV7-8 and TRBJ1-1; no clear D gene. Trimming stripped 4 bases from V and 11 bases from J, with 11 bases between. CDR1 and CDR2 (germline): SGHVS, FQNEAQ. The CDR3 runs to 11 residues. The CDR3 DNA reads TGTGCCAGCAGCTCAGATTTGTTCGCTTTCTTT. It translates to CASSSDLFAFF.

This clone is a singleton in its sample. This sequence joins TRBV9 and TRBJ1-1; possible D gene TRBD1, 6 bases. Germline V CDR1 and CDR2: SGDLS, YYNGEE. The CDR3 spans 13 residues. Trimming cost V 0 bases and J 6 bases, with 9 bases left between them. In nucleotides, the CDR3 is TGTGCCAGCAGCGTAGGTGGGGGCCCTGAAGCTTTCTTT. This encodes CASSVGGGPEAFF.

The V gene is TRBV5-4, the J gene TRBJ2-1; D is undetermined. The CDR3 covers 15 residues. Deletions cut 0 bases from V and 8 bases from J, with 15 bases between. Germline V gene data show CDR1 as SGHNT and CDR2 as YYREEE (reference sequence). This CDR3 reads CASSLGHAGLDEQFF. The CDR3 bases are TGTGCCAGCAGCTTGGGACACGCTGGGCTGGATGAGCAGTTCTTC.

This clone came up once. The chain employs TRBV13 and TRBJ1-5, with TRBD1 identical over 8 bases. The J segment lost 7 bases and the V segment lost 4 bases, leaving 9 bases of the junction unmatched. Germline V CDR1 and CDR2: PRHDT, FYEKMQ (reference sequence). The CDR3 sequence is 15 residues long. CDR3 region: CASSSTGDRGQPQHF. The CDR3 DNA reads TGTGCCAGCAGCTCGACAGGGGATCGAGGACAGCCCCAGCATTTT.

The V and J genes are TRBV29-1 and TRBJ2-6, with TRBD2 matching 7 bases. Germline-derived CDR1 and CDR2 are SQVTM and ANQGSEA. The CDR3 runs 16 residues. J lost 2 bases, V lost 4 bases, and 8 bases had no gene match. This chain's CDR3 is CSVVSRDYPGANVLTF. In DNA, the CDR3 is TGCAGCGTTGTCTCCAGGGACTACCCTGGGGCCAACGTCCTGACTTTC. Drawing the rest from reference TRBV29-1 and TRBJ2-6, the complete variable domain is SAVISQKPSRDICQRGTSLTIQCQVDSQVTMMFWYRQQPGQSLTLIATANQGSEATYESGFVIDKFPISRPNLTFSTLTVSNMSPEDSSIYLCSVVSRDYPGANVLTFGAGSRLTVL.

V gene TRBV10-2 combines with J gene TRBJ2-6; weak D call: TRBD2 (7 bases). This CDR3 is built from 17 residues. Germline CDR1 and CDR2: WSHSY and SAAADI. Trimming took 6 bases from V and 9 from J, leaving 24 bases between them. The CDR3 sequence is CASRDFRGGVEDNVLTF. CDR3 nucleotides: TGCGCCAGCAGAGACTTTAGGGGGGGAGTTGAGGACAACGTCCTGACTTTC.

This sequence joins TRBV2 and TRBJ1-2; D gene ambiguous. The germline gives CDR1 SNHLY, CDR2 FYNNEI. This CDR3 comprises 16 residues. Deletions cut 3 bases from V and 1 base from J, with 15 bases between. Here the CDR3 DNA reads TGTGCCAGCAGTGACCCCCGAAGTGACATTAACTATGGCTACACCTTC. Its protein is CASSDPRSDINYGYTF.

The rearrangement joins TRBV15 to TRBJ2-5; D unclear. Germline CDR1 LNHNV, CDR2 YYDKDF (reference sequence). The CDR3 spans 14 residues. The V gene lost 0 bases and the J gene lost 1 base, with 6 bases spanning the gap. In nucleotides, the CDR3 is TGTGCCACCAGCAGAGAGAAGCCCCAAGAGACCCAGTACTTC. Translating gives CATSREKPQETQYF. The variable domain in full, completed from reference TRBV15 and TRBJ2-5, reads DAMVIQNPRYQVTQFGKPVTLSCSQTLNHNVMYWYQQKSSQAPKLLFHYYDKDFNNEADTPDNFQSRRPNTSFCFLDIRSPGLGDTAMYLCATSREKPQETQYFGPGTRLLVL.

This chain joins TRBV28 and TRBJ2-2; tentative D call: TRBD1 (5 bases). The germline CDR1 and CDR2 sequences are MDHEN and SYDVKM. With 1 base removed from V and 1 base from J, the gap between germline ends came to 10 bases. The CDR3 loop spans 16 amino acids. The CDR3 coding sequence is TGTGCCAGCAGTTTATCCCCAGGGCTGAACACCGGGGAGCTGTTTTTT. It translates to CASSLSPGLNTGELFF. Full variable domain (outside the CDR3, taken from reference TRBV28 and TRBJ2-2): DVKVTQSSRYLVKRTGEKVFLECVQDMDHENMFWYRQDPGLGLRLIYFSYDVKMKEKGDIPEGYSVSREKKERFSLILESASTNQTSMYLCASSLSPGLNTGELFFGEGSRLTVL.

V gene TRBV27 combines with J gene TRBJ2-1; a possible D gene is TRBD1 (5 bases). The V end was cut by 8 bases, the J end by 1 base, with 12 bases between. Germline V gene sequence: CDR1 MNHEY, CDR2 SMNVEV (reference sequence). The CDR3 spans 14 residues. The CDR3 sequence is CASSPGISYNEQFF. The CDR3 DNA reads TGTGCCAGCTCTCCAGGGATTTCCTACAATGAGCAGTTCTTC.

V and J are TRBV4-2 and TRBJ2-5; TRBD2 aligns across 12 bases. From germline, CDR1 is LGHNA and CDR2 YNFKEQ. CDR3 length: 15 residues. V lost 4 bases to trimming and J lost 4 bases; unmatched junction nucleotides: 4. CDR3 bases: TGTGCCAGCAGCCGGCTACTAGCGGGAGGAGAGACCCAGTACTTC. Its protein product is CASSRLLAGGETQYF.

The chain employs TRBV4-1 and TRBJ2-7, with a weak D call TRBD1 (6 bases). CDR3 length equals 16 residues. The germline CDR1 and CDR2 sequences are MGHRA and YSYEKL. Deletions cut 3 bases from V and 2 bases from J, with 17 bases between. The CDR3 protein is CASSQRWSGAPYEQYF. The CDR3 bases are TGCGCCAGCAGCCAGAGGTGGTCAGGGGCCCCCTACGAGCAGTACTTC.

This chain uses TRBV21-1 with TRBJ1-2; TRBD1, the D gene given by the table, was not confirmed from the DNA. TRBV21-1 has pseudogene status. The length of the CDR3 is 14 residues. CDR3 DNA: TGTGCCAGCAGCAAAGCGCCAGGGAACCATGGCTACACCTTC. It translates to CASSKAPGNHGYTF.

This chain links TRBV7-2 with TRBJ2-7; D is uncertain. Germline lookup yields CDR1 SGHTA and CDR2 FQGNSA. With 1 base removed from V and 3 bases from J, the gap between germline ends came to 13 bases. The CDR3 spans 15 residues. The CDR3 loop reads CASSLVSRNSYEQYF. The CDR3 DNA follows: TGTGCCAGCAGCTTAGTTTCCAGGAATAGCTACGAGCAGTACTTC.

CDR3 in amino acids: CASSSGEESEKLFF. For the CDR3, the DNA is TGTGCCAGTAGTAGCGGGGAGGAGAGTGAAAAACTGTTTTTT. The gene calls are TRBV19 and TRBJ1-4; no clear D. Looked up from germline, CDR1 is LNHDA and CDR2 is SQIVND (reference sequence). The CDR3 is 14 amino acids. V lost 4 bases, J lost 7 bases, and 13 bases lay in between.

The rearrangement uses TRBV7-9 and TRBJ2-7; D remains unclear. Germline CDR1 reads SEHNR; CDR2 reads FQNEAQ (reference sequence). CDR3 length: 13 residues. Trimming pared 5 bases from V and 0 bases from J, leaving 8 bases between. Here the CDR3 DNA reads TGTGCCAGCAGCCCTCCGGGCTCCTACGAGCAGTACTTC. Its protein product is CASSPPGSYEQYF.

This chain uses TRBV5-5 with TRBJ2-7, with 8 bases identical to TRBD1. The CDR3 has 14 amino acids. With V trimmed by 5 bases and J by 2 bases, 6 bases remained unmatched. Germline-derived CDR1 and CDR2 are SGHKS and YYEKEE (reference sequence). This CDR3 reads CASSPGTGAYEQYF. DNA for the CDR3: TGTGCCAGCAGTCCCGGGACAGGAGCCTACGAGCAGTACTTC.

This clone appeared a single time. This chain uses TRBV27 with TRBJ1-2; tentative D call: TRBD1 (5 bases). V lost 5 bases and J 3 bases, leaving 16 bases between the germline ends. The CDR3 is 15 residues long. The germline V gene has CDR1 MNHEY and CDR2 SMNVEV (reference sequence). The CDR3 spells CASSPQMQGHYGYTF. The CDR3 DNA follows: TGTGCCAGCAGTCCACAAATGCAGGGTCACTATGGCTACACCTTC.

The rearrangement links TRBV30 to TRBJ2-7; 10 bases map to TRBD1. The ends lost 2 bases at V and 3 bases at J; junction bases unmatched: 1. The V gene's germline CDR1 is GTSNPN and CDR2 SVGIG (reference sequence). The CDR3 has 13 amino acids. The CDR3 loop is CAWSWTGGYEQYF. CDR3 sequence (DNA): TGTGCCTGGAGTTGGACAGGGGGCTACGAGCAGTACTTC.

V and J are TRBV5-1 and TRBJ2-7; TRBD2 matches at 11 bases. The trim removed 0 bases at V and 7 bases at J, leaving 3 bases unmatched. Germline CDR1 SGHRS, CDR2 YFSETQ. The CDR3 sequence is 14 residues long. The CDR3 loop reads CASSLELAGDEQYF. The CDR3 nucleotides are TGCGCCAGCAGCTTGGAACTAGCGGGAGATGAGCAGTACTTC.

V usage is TRBV19 and J usage is TRBJ2-1; weak D call: TRBD2 (5 bases). This CDR3 comprises 16 residues. V lost 1 base to trimming and J lost 3 bases, with 13 bases between them. The germline CDR1 and CDR2 sequences are LNHDA and SQIVND (reference sequence). The CDR3 DNA sequence: TGTGCCAGTAGTATAGCAACGCGGGCCCTCTACAATGAGCAGTTCTTC. Amino acid sequence: CASSIATRALYNEQFF.

The CDR3 nucleotides are TGTGCCAGCAGTCCGGCGGGGCCTGGGGCCAACGTCCTGACTTTC. It codes for CASSPAGPGANVLTF. The J gene is TRBJ2-6, the V gene TRBV27; tentative D call: TRBD2 (6 bases). CDR3 length: 15 amino acids. V lost 5 bases, J lost 2 bases, and 10 bases lay in between. Per germline, CDR1 MNHEY and CDR2 SMNVEV (reference sequence).

In this sample, this clone turned up once. V usage is TRBV19 and J usage is TRBJ2-5, with TRBD2 matching 8 bases. CDR3 length equals 16 residues. Germline-derived CDR1 and CDR2 are LNHDA and SQIVND (reference sequence). The J segment lost 5 bases and the V segment lost 5 bases, leaving 13 bases of the junction unmatched. The CDR3 sequence: CASSVDGRGAEETQYF. CDR3 DNA: TGTGCCAGTAGTGTCGACGGGAGGGGAGCGGAGGAGACCCAGTACTTC.

The chain couples TRBV27 to TRBJ2-5, with 7 bases lining up with TRBD2. CDR1 MNHEY and CDR2 SMNVEV come from the germline V gene (reference sequence). The CDR3 covers 17 residues. The ends lost 1 base at V and 3 bases at J; junction bases unmatched: 11. The CDR3 region is CASSLLTTGTNKETQYF. CDR3 DNA sequence: TGTGCCAGCAGTTTATTGACAACCGGGACTAATAAAGAGACCCAGTACTTC.

This rearrangement joins TRBV7-2 to TRBJ2-7; D possibly corresponds to TRBD1 (7 bases). The germline gives CDR1 SGHTA, CDR2 FQGNSA. Trimming removed 1 base from V and 6 bases from J, with 16 bases in between. This CDR3 has 15 amino acids. CDR3 DNA: TGTGCCAGCAGCTTAGGTCCGGGCAGGGGGGCCGAGCAGTACTTC. Protein sequence: CASSLGPGRGAEQYF. Drawing the rest from reference TRBV7-2 and TRBJ2-7, the complete variable domain is GAGVSQSPSNKVTEKGKDVELRCDPISGHTALYWYRQSLGQGLEFLIYFQGNSAPDKSGLPSDRFSAERTGGSVSTLTIQRTQQEDSAVYLCASSLGPGRGAEQYFGPGTRLTVT.